Following are 15 T cell receptor beta chains from one sample sequenced in a study of T cells in Graves' hyperthyroidism and ophthalmopathy. RNA transcripts provided the source from which TCR beta CDR3 regions were amplified. A first-round RT-PCR of the TCR CDR3 used the HTBI primer set. TCRdb re-called the multiplex PCR reads with MiXCR, one entry per CDR3 protein. The sample has approximately 360,000 distinct CDR3 sequences, approximately 14% seen once. The sample consisted of blood. The origin of the receptors is a woman between 18 and 29 years old with Graves' hyperthyroidism that later progressed to Graves' ophthalmopathy.

This clonotype was counted only a few times. The J gene is TRBJ2-5, the V gene TRBV6-1; TRBD2 matches at 7 bases. V lost 0 bases and J lost 7; bases outside the gene matches: 11. The CDR3 totals 16 residues. Germline V lookup: CDR1 MNHNS, CDR2 SASEGT. The DNA for the CDR3 is TGTGCCAGCAGTGAAGCTTTGGGGGGGACCCCGTTGACCCAGTACTTC. This gives the protein CASSEALGGTPLTQYF.

The chain joins TRBV7-2 to TRBJ2-3; the match to TRBD2 covers 9 bases. This CDR3 is 15 amino acids long. Trimming cost V 5 bases and J 6 bases; bases outside gene matches: 9. CDR1 and CDR2 from the germline V gene are SGHTA and FQGNSA. This CDR3 is CASSKVWRGGDTQYF. Written as DNA, the CDR3 is TGTGCCAGCAGCAAGGTGTGGCGGGGGGGTGATACGCAGTATTTT.

This clonotype has only a few counts. The chain has TRBV19 and TRBJ2-3; D is unresolved. This CDR3 spans 13 amino acids. Trimming took 3 bases from V and 4 from J, leaving 8 bases between them. Germline V gene sequence: CDR1 LNHDA, CDR2 SQIVND (reference sequence). In nucleotides, the CDR3 is TGTGCCAGTAGTATTCAAGATGCAGATACGCAGTATTTT. Translating it yields CASSIQDADTQYF.

The rearrangement uses TRBV3-1 and TRBJ1-4, with TRBD1 as a possible D gene (5 bases). Trimming removed 0 bases at V and 3 bases at J, with 14 bases between. The CDR3 length is 17 residues. The germline V gene encodes CDR1 LGHDT and CDR2 YNNKEL (reference sequence). CDR3 residues: CASSQDPGNISNEKLFF. The CDR3, as DNA: TGTGCCAGCAGCCAAGATCCAGGGAACATATCTAATGAAAAACTGTTTTTT. Full variable domain (missing parts from reference TRBV3-1 and TRBJ1-4): DTAVSQTPKYLVTQMGNDKSIKCEQNLGHDTMYWYKQDSKKFLKIMFSYNNKELIINETVPNRFSPKSPDKAHLNLHINSLELGDSAVYFCASSQDPGNISNEKLFFGSGTQLSVL.

The chain employs TRBV28 and TRBJ2-7; possible D gene TRBD2, 6 bases. V was trimmed by 7 bases and J by 0 bases, leaving 10 bases between them. From germline, CDR1 is MDHEN and CDR2 SYDVKM. The CDR3 has 13 residues. The CDR3 region is CASISGSSYEQYF. The DNA of the CDR3 is TGTGCCAGCATAAGCGGGTCCTCCTACGAGCAGTACTTC.

This clonotype showed up many times. The chain recombines TRBV6-5 with TRBJ2-7; D ambiguous. With 0 bases removed from V and 0 bases from J, the gap between germline ends came to 12 bases. The CDR3 runs to 16 residues. CDR1 MNHEY and CDR2 SVGAGI come from the germline V gene. The CDR3 nucleotides read TGTGCCAGCAGTTACTCGTTTCTATCCAGCTCCTACGAGCAGTACTTC. Residues: CASSYSFLSSSYEQYF.

This clonotype was observed a handful of times. In DNA, the CDR3 is TGTGCCAGTAGTACAGAGGGAAGCACTGAAGCTTTCTTT. Residues: CASSTEGSTEAFF. The rearrangement uses TRBV19 and TRBJ1-1, with D unresolved. Germline V CDR1 and CDR2: LNHDA, SQIVND (reference sequence). V was clipped by 4 bases and J by 4 bases, with 10 bases between them. The CDR3 is 13 amino acids.

This clonotype was counted ten times or more. The genes are TRBV5-5 and TRBJ2-3, with D perhaps TRBD2 (6 bases). CDR1 and CDR2 (germline): SGHKS, YYEKEE (reference sequence). The CDR3 has 14 residues. V was trimmed by 4 bases and J by 3 bases, leaving 12 bases between them. The CDR3, as DNA: TGTGCCAGCAGCCCAGGGCGGGGAACAGATACGCAGTATTTT. Translating gives CASSPGRGTDTQYF.

This clonotype was counted many times. This chain uses TRBV28 with TRBJ2-7; a weak D match, TRBD2 (6 bases). The ends were cut back, 3 bases at V and 2 bases at J, with 23 bases in the middle. Germline CDR1 and CDR2: MDHEN and SYDVKM. The CDR3 spans 18 residues. The CDR3 loop reads CASSFLIAENPLTYEQYF. CDR3 bases: TGTGCCAGCAGTTTTTTAATAGCGGAGAACCCTTTAACCTACGAGCAGTACTTC.

This clonotype has at least ten counts. The V call is TRBV2, the J call TRBJ2-4, with 8 positions matching TRBD2. The CDR3 has 15 amino acids. Per the germline V gene, CDR1 is SNHLY and CDR2 is FYNNEI. Germline trimming cut 3 bases from V and 4 bases from J; bases unmatched to any gene: 5. The CDR3 nucleotides read TGTGCCAGCAGTGAGATGGCGGGAGGTAAAAACATTCAGTACTTC. It encodes CASSEMAGGKNIQYF.

With respect to this clonotype: With a much larger clone just one base away, this may be a read error. The CDR3 does not close with the conserved phenylalanine or tryptophan, likely indicating a read error. J is TRBJ1-6 and V is TRBV6-5; D is perhaps TRBD1 (5 bases). The CDR3 covers 14 residues. CDR1 MNHEY and CDR2 SVGAGI come from the germline V gene. V gave up 4 bases and J gave up 7 bases, with 11 bases separating them. CDR3 coding DNA: TGTGCCAGCAGTTGGGGACCAAGGAATTCACCCCTCCACCTT. Translating gives CASSWGPRNSPLHL.

The chain uses TRBV6-1 and TRBJ2-5; 9 nucleotides agree with TRBD1. V trimming: 3 bases; J trimming: 5 bases; junction bases outside the gene matches: 10. Germline lookup yields CDR1 MNHNS and CDR2 SASEGT. The CDR3 has 16 amino acids. The CDR3 sequence is CASSDGTGGHVETQYF. DNA for the CDR3: TGTGCCAGCAGTGATGGCACAGGGGGCCATGTGGAGACCCAGTACTTC.

This clonotype was detected many times. The chain uses TRBV7-9 and TRBJ1-2; no clear D gene. In germline, CDR1 is SEHNR, CDR2 FQNEAQ (reference sequence). V shed 5 bases and J shed 2 bases, with 3 bases lying between them. The CDR3 runs to 11 residues. The CDR3 loop is CASSINYGYTF. The CDR3 coding sequence is TGTGCCAGCAGCATAAACTATGGCTACACCTTC. The full variable domain, its missing parts supplied by reference TRBV7-9 and TRBJ1-2, is DTGVSQNPRHKITKRGQNVTFRCDPISEHNRLYWYRQTLGQGPEFLTYFQNEAQLEKSRLLSDRFSAERPKGSFSTLEIQRTEQGDSAMYLCASSINYGYTFGSGTRLTVV.

The chain uses TRBV2 and TRBJ1-6, with TRBD1 as a possible D gene (5 bases). Trimming left V 6 bases short and J 12 bases short, with 18 bases between. Germline CDR1 reads SNHLY; CDR2 reads FYNNEI. This CDR3 has 14 residues. This CDR3 is CASSSGTGVGPLHF. CDR3 in DNA: TGTGCCAGCAGCTCCGGGACTGGGGTAGGACCCCTCCACTTT.

This clonotype was counted ten times or more. The chain links TRBV20-1 to TRBJ2-1, with unresolved D. This CDR3 is 15 amino acids long. CDR1 and CDR2 from the germline V gene are DFQATT and SNEGSKA (reference sequence). V was trimmed by 1 base and J by 0 bases, leaving 10 bases between them. The CDR3 DNA follows: TGCAGTGCTAGAGTCGGCGCCAACTCCTACAATGAGCAGTTCTTC. Residues: CSARVGANSYNEQFF.